The 26 T cell receptor beta chains given below trace back to one sample, sequenced in a study of regulatory T cells in long-lasting Graves disease. Through Arm-PCR of CDR3 regions and iRepertoire HTBI primers, TCR beta libraries were built. One entry per CDR3 protein results from TCRdb running MiXCR on the multiplex PCR reads. The sample yields more than 300,000 distinct CDR3 sequences, 15% to 20% seen once. Time point denoted: newly diagnosed GD, antithyroid drugs for less than 3 months. Preparation of the TCR library used RNA extracted from PBMCs. These sequences were also reported in another study, on T cells in Graves' hyperthyroidism and ophthalmopathy.

The material sequenced was peripheral blood mononuclear cells (PBMCs), taken at new diagnosis, from a patient treated with antithyroid drugs. The receptors shown here come from a woman between 18 and 29 years old with Graves disease.

Ten or more counts support this clonotype. The genes are TRBV20-1 and TRBJ2-5; TRBD2 matches at 12 bases. CDR3 length: 15 residues. Germline CDR1 and CDR2: DFQATT and SNEGSKA (reference sequence). The trim removed 1 base at V and 7 bases at J, leaving 7 bases unmatched. CDR3 protein: CSARGLAGASGTQYF. In DNA form, the CDR3 reads TGCAGTGCTAGAGGACTAGCGGGGGCCTCGGGGACCCAGTACTTC.

This rearrangement joins TRBV6-5 to TRBJ2-6; 8 bases line up with TRBD1. V was pared by 2 bases and J by 0 bases, with 3 bases of the junction left unmatched. CDR3 length: 17 amino acids. Germline V gives CDR1 MNHEY, CDR2 SVGAGI. This CDR3 reads CASSYGQGVSGANVLTF. In DNA, the CDR3 is TGTGCCAGCAGTTACGGACAGGGCGTCTCTGGGGCCAACGTCCTGACTTTC.

Comment on this clonotype: Given a much more abundant clone one base away, this may be a read error. DNA for the CDR3: TGTGCCAGCAGCTTAGTATTGGGGACCGGAAACGCCATATATTTT. Protein product: CASSLVLGTGNAIYF. V usage is TRBV11-2 and J usage is TRBJ1-3, with D possibly matching TRBD1 (5 bases). Per germline, CDR1 SGHAT and CDR2 FQNNGV. The CDR3 is 15 residues long.

This clonotype appeared a few times. Sequence at one end of the junction differs from germline and may be a read error. The chain employs TRBV28 and TRBJ1-1; D is perhaps TRBD1 (5 bases). This CDR3 is built from 12 residues. Germline V lookup: CDR1 MDHEN, CDR2 SYDVKM. CDR3 sequence: CASRDPNTEASF. The CDR3 DNA reads TGTGCCAGCCGGGACCCGAACACTGAAGCTTCCTTT. The variable domain in full, with the rest retrieved from reference TRBV28 and TRBJ1-1, is DVKVTQSSRYLVKRTGEKVFLECVQDMDHENMFWYRQDPGLGLRLIYFSYDVKMKEKGDIPEGYSVSREKKERFSLILESASTNQTSMYLCASRDPNTEASFGQGTRLTVV.

In its sample, this clonotype was seen many times. The V call is TRBV9, the J call TRBJ2-1; 10 bases are shared with TRBD2. CDR1 and CDR2 from the germline V gene are SGDLS and YYNGEE. This CDR3 is built from 14 residues. Trimming cost V 4 bases and J 8 bases; bases outside gene matches: 6. CDR3 amino acids: CASSHSGGLDEQFF. The CDR3 DNA reads as TGTGCCAGCAGCCATAGCGGGGGGTTAGATGAGCAGTTCTTC. The full variable domain, in which reference TRBV9 and TRBJ2-1 provide the parts outside the CDR3, is DSGVTQTPKHLITATGQRVTLRCSPRSGDLSVYWYQQSLDQGLQFLIQYYNGEERAKGNILERFSAQQFPDLHSELNLSSLELGDSALYFCASSHSGGLDEQFFGPGTRLTVL.

This clonotype appeared many times. The chain carries TRBV12-3 or TRBV12-4 and TRBJ2-1; 9 bases line up with TRBD1. The ends lost 5 bases at V and 9 bases at J; junction bases unmatched: 5. CDR3 size: 13 residues. This chain's CDR3 is CASSPGTGSEQFF. DNA of the CDR3: TGTGCCAGCAGTCCCGGGACAGGGAGTGAGCAGTTCTTC.

This chain uses TRBV19 with TRBJ2-7; tentatively, D is TRBD2 (6 bases). Trimming shortened V by 6 bases and J by 7 bases, and 13 bases separated the two germline ends. CDR1 is LNHDA and CDR2 is SQIVND in the germline V gene (reference sequence). This CDR3 has 12 amino acids. This CDR3 reads CASRGFRGEQYF. CDR3 sequence (DNA): TGTGCCAGTAGGGGATTTCGGGGGGAGCAGTACTTC.

This clonotype was counted only a few times. This sequence joins TRBV24-1 and TRBJ2-5, with a weak D call TRBD1 (6 bases). The CDR3 is 16 residues long. Between the trimmed V and J ends, which lost 4 bases and 1 base, there was a span of 15 bases. Germline V CDR1 and CDR2: KGHDR, SFDVKD. This CDR3 reads CATSDNLRTVQETQYF. The CDR3 region has the DNA TGTGCCACCAGTGACAACTTACGGACAGTCCAAGAGACCCAGTACTTC.

The rearrangement uses TRBV19 and TRBJ1-5; TRBD1 agrees at 8 bases. The CDR3 is 14 amino acids. Germline loops: CDR1 LNHDA, CDR2 SQIVND (reference sequence). V shed 3 bases, J shed 11 bases, and the junction held 9 bases outside the gene matches. The CDR3 nucleotides are TGTGCCAGTAGTATTGGGACAGGTAATTCTGCCCAGCATTTT. It is translated as CASSIGTGNSAQHF.

About this clonotype: A much larger clone lies one base from this, so it may be a read error. Because the CDR3 is missing its conserved closing phenylalanine or tryptophan, this is likely a read error. V is TRBV5-1 and J is TRBJ1-6; 7 nucleotides match TRBD1. The CDR3 is made up of 14 amino acids. From germline, CDR1 is SGHRS and CDR2 YFSETQ. V lost 1 base, J lost 7 bases, and 2 bases stayed unmatched. CDR3 in amino acids: CASSLTGENSPLHS. The DNA of the CDR3 is TGCGCCAGCAGCTTGACAGGGGAAAATTCACCCCTCCACTCT.

In its sample, this clonotype was seen a few times. The rearrangement uses TRBV20-1 and TRBJ2-1; D might be TRBD1 (6 bases). The germline V gene has CDR1 DFQATT and CDR2 SNEGSKA (reference sequence). V was trimmed by 2 bases and J by 10 bases, leaving 18 bases between them. The CDR3 spans 14 residues. CDR3 DNA sequence: TGCAGTGCTAGATCCGGACAGTTGGGCGGGGAGCAGTTCTTC. Translation gives CSARSGQLGGEQFF.

CDR3 amino acids: CASSFLGPYEQYF. The CDR3 nucleotides are TGTGCCAGCAGTTTTCTAGGGCCCTACGAGCAGTACTTC. The chain uses TRBV12-3 or TRBV12-4 and TRBJ2-7; D remains unclear. This CDR3 spans 13 amino acids. With 3 bases removed from V and 2 bases from J, the gap between germline ends came to 8 bases.

This clonotype showed up many times. The chain joins TRBV9 to TRBJ1-6; 7 nucleotides agree with TRBD1. Trimming removed 3 bases from V and 7 bases from J; junction bases left unmatched: 7. CDR3 length: 15 amino acids. The germline V gene encodes CDR1 SGDLS and CDR2 YYNGEE. The CDR3, as DNA: TGTGCCAGCAGCGGGACCCGGGACAGCAATTCACCCCTCCACTTT. Its translation: CASSGTRDSNSPLHF.

A few counts support this clonotype. V usage is TRBV10-2 and J usage is TRBJ1-5; TRBD1 might be the D (5 bases). V lost 0 bases and J 4 bases, leaving 7 bases between the germline ends. The CDR3 covers 14 residues. Germline CDR1 WSHSY, CDR2 SAAADI. The CDR3 here is CASSESGVNQPQHF. CDR3 nucleotide sequence: TGCGCCAGCAGTGAGTCAGGGGTAAATCAGCCCCAGCATTTT.

This clonotype has a count of ten or more. The rearrangement links TRBV15 to TRBJ1-1; maybe TRBD1 (5 bases). CDR3 size: 13 residues. V gave up 5 bases and J gave up 0 bases, with 7 bases separating them. Looked up from germline, CDR1 is LNHNV and CDR2 is YYDKDF (reference sequence). CDR3 protein: CATSLTVNTEAFF. CDR3 bases: TGTGCCACCAGCTTGACAGTGAACACTGAAGCTTTCTTT.

The rearrangement joins TRBV9 to TRBJ1-5; the D gene is possibly TRBD1 (6 bases). Per germline, CDR1 SGDLS and CDR2 YYNGEE. CDR3 length: 15 amino acids. V was trimmed by 0 bases and J by 6 bases, leaving 13 bases between them. CDR3 nucleotide sequence: TGTGCCAGCAGCGTAGGCGGGGGCTTGGGTCAGCCCCAGCATTTT. As protein: CASSVGGGLGQPQHF.

Concerning this clonotype: A read error is likely, as this CDR3 ends without the conserved phenylalanine or tryptophan. The chain uses TRBV18 and TRBJ1-1, with a tentative D call TRBD1 (5 bases). Germline V gives CDR1 KGHSH, CDR2 LQKENI. There are 15 residues in the CDR3. Trimming took off 3 bases at V and 2 bases at J, with 13 bases between the two ends. The CDR3 DNA reads TGTGCCAGCTCACCCAACGGGGGGACTAACACTGAAGCTTTCTTA. It yields the protein CASSPNGGTNTEAFL.

This clonotype was observed many times. The rearrangement links TRBV30 to TRBJ2-1, with 7 bases fitting TRBD1. The V and J ends lost 1 base and 8 bases, in that order; junction bases with no gene match: 8. Germline V gene data show CDR1 as GTSNPN and CDR2 as SVGIG (reference sequence). The CDR3 spans 14 residues. Written as DNA, the CDR3 is TGTGCCTGGAGTGAGAGGGGGCGGCCGTATGAGCAGTTCTTC. Amino acids: CAWSERGRPYEQFF.

There are many counts of this clonotype. This chain uses TRBV27 with TRBJ1-1, with 8 bases that match TRBD1. Losses at the gene ends were 8 bases for V and 6 bases for J; bases not matched to a gene: 8. Looked up from germline, CDR1 is MNHEY and CDR2 is SMNVEV (reference sequence). CDR3 length: 13 residues. Here the CDR3 reads CASGYRGWPEAFF. CDR3 nucleotides: TGTGCCAGCGGGTACAGGGGGTGGCCTGAAGCTTTCTTT.

This clonotype was observed at least ten times. A read error may produce the germline difference seen at one junction end. The rearrangement joins TRBV5-1 to TRBJ1-1; D possibly corresponds to TRBD1 (5 bases). The CDR3 is 13 residues long. Germline V lookup: CDR1 SGHRS, CDR2 YFSETQ. The CDR3 DNA follows: TGTGCCAGCAGCTCCGACAGTAACACTGAAGCTTTCTTT. Translated: CASSSDSNTEAFF.

The chain couples TRBV20-1 to TRBJ1-5, with TRBD1 matching 10 bases. The CDR3 length is 14 residues. The ends lost 3 bases at V and 6 bases at J; junction bases unmatched: 5. Germline V gene sequence: CDR1 DFQATT, CDR2 SNEGSKA (reference sequence). The CDR3 here is CSARVTGGTQPQHF. The DNA for the CDR3 is TGCAGTGCTAGGGTGACAGGGGGCACTCAGCCCCAGCATTTT.

This clonotype was detected many times. The chain couples TRBV30 to TRBJ1-1; TRBD1 aligns across 7 bases. This CDR3 has 14 amino acids. Germline CDR1 and CDR2: GTSNPN and SVGIG (reference sequence). The V and J ends lost 6 bases and 0 bases, in that order; junction bases with no gene match: 7. The CDR3 DNA sequence: TGTGCCTGTAATTCAGGGGGTTTGAACACTGAAGCTTTCTTT. It specifies CACNSGGLNTEAFF.

The V and J genes are TRBV20-1 and TRBJ2-7, with D hard to call. The CDR3 sequence is 14 residues long. Trimming shortened V by 1 base and J by 6 bases, and 16 bases separated the two germline ends. Germline loops: CDR1 DFQATT, CDR2 SNEGSKA (reference sequence). The CDR3 coding sequence is TGCAGTGCTAGAGGGGGTGGCAGGACGTCCGAGCAGTACTTC. Protein sequence: CSARGGGRTSEQYF.

At least ten counts were recorded for this clonotype. This rearrangement joins TRBV3-1 to TRBJ1-1, with D unclear. The CDR3 covers 13 residues. V lost 1 base and J 7 bases, leaving 10 bases between the germline ends. Germline V gene sequence: CDR1 LGHDT, CDR2 YNNKEL (reference sequence). The CDR3 loop reads CASSQGSLGEAFF. The CDR3, as DNA: TGTGCCAGCAGCCAAGGATCCTTGGGTGAAGCTTTCTTT.

Only a few counts were recorded for this clonotype. The V and J genes are TRBV11-2 and TRBJ1-6; possibly TRBD1 for D (6 bases). CDR1 and CDR2 (germline): SGHAT, FQNNGV. V shed 0 bases and J shed 7 bases, with 16 bases lying between them. This CDR3 contains 17 residues. The CDR3 DNA is TGTGCCAGCAGCTTAGATACGGGCACAGGGTGGAATTCACCCCTCCACTTT. It yields the protein CASSLDTGTGWNSPLHF. Full variable domain (outside the CDR3, taken from reference TRBV11-2 and TRBJ1-6): EAGVAQSPRYKIIEKRQSVAFWCNPISGHATLYWYQQILGQGPKLLIQFQNNGVVDDSQLPKDRFSAERLKGVDSTLKIQPAKLEDSAVYLCASSLDTGTGWNSPLHFGNGTRLTVT.

This clonotype was found many times. This chain connects TRBV2 to TRBJ1-5, with TRBD1 as a possible D gene (6 bases). Germline V CDR1 and CDR2: SNHLY, FYNNEI. The V gene lost 11 bases and the J gene lost 3 bases, with 8 bases spanning the gap. The CDR3 sequence is 11 residues long. The CDR3 nucleotides are TGTGCCGGACAGATCAATCAGCCCCAGCATTTT. Its translation: CAGQINQPQHF.